Presented here are 12 T cell receptor beta chains from one specimen sequenced in a study of T cell repertoires in cytomegalovirus infection (dated by TCRdb to the late 2010s). Per the publication, the treatment or condition label means: in vitro stimulation with specific CMV peptide epitopes to enrich CMV-specific T cells. Their antigens remain unidentified. The sequencer was an Illumina HiSeq 1500. In-frame beta chains were kept once TCRdb had trimmed the public reads at Q25 with fastp and called clones with MiXCR. CDR3 protein duplicates are merged, each entry listing the most common genes and DNA. This sample comprises 150,000 or so distinct CDR3 sequences, around 30% of them detected only once. 45% to 55% of the sample is held by the ten biggest clonotypes. The sequencing used CD8+ T cells from cultured PBMCs, collected from culture after CMV antigen stimulation. The receptors were gathered from a human donor in good health (CMV status not recorded). Some clones in this sample may be carry-over from other donors' samples.

This sequence joins TRBV7-9 and TRBJ2-1; D may be TRBD2 (5 bases). Germline CDR1 reads SEHNR; CDR2 reads FQNEAQ (reference sequence). V was cut by 11 bases and J by 6 bases, with 17 bases left in between. The CDR3 covers 13 residues. The CDR3 spells CALTILVGNEQFF. In nucleotides, the CDR3 is TGTGCCCTCACGATACTAGTTGGCAATGAGCAGTTCTTC.

The chain is built from TRBV2 and TRBJ2-7; D is unclear. Germline V gives CDR1 SNHLY, CDR2 FYNNEI. Trimming stripped 6 bases from V and 6 bases from J, with 9 bases between. This CDR3 is 11 amino acids long. CDR3 DNA: TGTGCCAGCAGGGCCATAGGCGAGCAGTACTTC. Protein product: CASRAIGEQYF.

This clonotype was detected only a few times. The V gene is TRBV12-3 or TRBV12-4, the J gene TRBJ2-2; D call uncertain. CDR3 length: 13 residues. Trimming shortened V by 1 base and J by 8 bases, and 8 bases separated the two germline ends. For the CDR3, the DNA is TGTGCCAGCAGTTTAGAAGGGCAGGGGGAGCTGTTTTTT. Translating gives CASSLEGQGELFF.

This clonotype has a handful of counts. The CDR3 sequence is CASSVGGNQPQHF. Here the CDR3 DNA reads TGTGCCAGCAGTGTAGGGGGCAATCAGCCCCAGCATTTT. This rearrangement joins TRBV6-4 to TRBJ1-5; D possibly corresponds to TRBD1 (5 bases). V lost 4 bases and J 2 bases, leaving 6 bases between the germline ends. Looked up from germline, CDR1 is MRHNA and CDR2 is SNTAGT. The length of the CDR3 is 13 residues.

This clonotype was recorded at least ten times. The chain links TRBV7-2 to TRBJ2-1; 8 bases fit TRBD2. With 5 bases clipped from V and 8 bases from J, the junction kept 8 bases outside the gene matches. The CDR3 runs to 14 residues. In germline, CDR1 is SGHTA, CDR2 FQGNSA. CDR3 coding DNA: TGTGCCAGCAGCACCGGGGGGGCCAGCCATGAGCAGTTCTTC. Residues: CASSTGGASHEQFF.

The V gene is TRBV6-6, the J gene TRBJ2-1; a weak D match, TRBD2 (6 bases). CDR1 is MNHNY and CDR2 is SVGAGI in the germline V gene (reference sequence). CDR3 length: 12 amino acids. V lost 4 bases and J 10 bases, leaving 11 bases between the germline ends. The CDR3 region has the DNA TGTGCCAGCAGTTCCCTTGCGGGGGAGCAGTTCTTC. Translating gives CASSSLAGEQFF.

This clonotype was seen at least ten times. The chain links TRBV27 to TRBJ2-2; D gene unclear. The CDR3 sequence is 16 residues long. Germline lookup yields CDR1 MNHEY and CDR2 SMNVEV (reference sequence). With 1 base removed from V and 3 bases from J, the gap between germline ends came to 12 bases. CDR3 residues: CASSLYAGRDTGELFF. The CDR3 DNA reads as TGTGCCAGCAGTTTATACGCAGGCCGCGACACCGGGGAGCTGTTTTTT.

The V and J genes are TRBV25-1 and TRBJ2-3; no clear D. With 3 bases removed from V and 1 base from J, the gap between germline ends came to 14 bases. Germline V gene data show CDR1 as MGHDK and CDR2 as SYGVNS. This CDR3 has 16 amino acids. The CDR3 loop reads CASSEENSKGTDTQYF. The CDR3 DNA reads TGTGCCAGCAGTGAGGAAAATTCTAAGGGCACAGATACGCAGTATTTT.

The J gene is TRBJ2-3, the V gene TRBV6-1; 8 nucleotides agree with TRBD1. V lost 1 base to trimming and J lost 3 bases; unmatched junction nucleotides: 3. This CDR3 has 15 residues. Germline V gene data show CDR1 as MNHNS and CDR2 as SASEGT. CDR3 nucleotides: TGTGCCAGCAGTGAAGGGACAGGGTGGACAGATACGCAGTATTTT. Translating gives CASSEGTGWTDTQYF.

The V call is TRBV7-6, the J call TRBJ2-7; D is uncertain. Germline V gene lookup returns CDR1 SGHVS and CDR2 FNYEAQ. This CDR3 is built from 13 residues. Trimming pared 4 bases from V and 3 bases from J, leaving 10 bases between. The CDR3 loop is CASSSDTGYEQYF. For the CDR3, the DNA is TGTGCCAGCAGCTCAGACACGGGCTACGAGCAGTACTTC.

This clonotype came up a few times. The V gene is TRBV5-4, the J gene TRBJ2-3, with TRBD2 matching 7 bases. The J segment lost 2 bases and the V segment lost 2 bases, leaving 11 bases of the junction unmatched. CDR3 length: 17 amino acids. Per the germline V gene, CDR1 is SGHNT and CDR2 is YYREEE (reference sequence). The CDR3 nucleotides are TGTGCCAGCAGCTTTCTTGGGGCTAGCGGTGACACAGATACGCAGTATTTT. Its translation is CASSFLGASGDTDTQYF.

Only a few counts were recorded for this clonotype. V and J are TRBV27 and TRBJ1-2; D uncertain. This CDR3 has 14 residues. CDR1 is MNHEY, CDR2 SMNVEV, per germline (reference sequence). V lost 2 bases, J lost 2 bases, and 9 bases lay in between. In DNA, the CDR3 is TGTGCCAGCAGTTTAGATCGGGGAAACTATGGCTACACCTTC. Translation gives CASSLDRGNYGYTF.